This T cell receptor (beta chain) emerged from a study of cytomegalovirus exposure and HLA in healthy donors. Study-level points and caveats: Among TCR beta chains, those listed as cytomegalovirus-associated numbered around 180. From TCR beta sequences, most subjects' HLA-A and HLA-B alleles were reportedly predicted accurately. In a later analysis, V- and J-gene trimming of beta chains associated with a DCLRE1C missense variant, replicated independently.

This PCR relied on a set of 60 Vbeta primers and 13 Jbeta primers. Profiling relied on immunoSEQ multiplex PCR, and the TCRdb table lists in-frame clones only, not all of them. This sample carries 150,000 or so clones, more than 60% of them seen once, and the ten largest clones take about 13%. Note on this clone: Antigen specificity is unknown.

The CDR3 sequence is 12 residues long. The V and J ends lost 7 bases and 10 bases, in that order; junction bases with no gene match: 3. Germline values: CDR1 SQVTM, CDR2 ANQGSEA. The source material was PBMCs. The chain employs TRBV29-1 and TRBJ2-1; 14 bases agree with TRBD2. The receptor comes from a man aged 35 to 55 in good health and CMV-seropositive. For the CDR3, the DNA is TGCAGCGGACTAGCGGGAGGGGGGGAGCAGTTCTTC. This sequence encodes CSGLAGGGEQFF.